This T cell receptor beta chain was sequenced in a study of identical twins (dated by TCRdb to 2016 to 2017). As for the study more broadly: The study deep-sequenced TCR alpha and beta repertoires from monozygotic twins, unrelated adults of various ages and cord blood to test whether fetal clonotypes persist. To rule out contamination, the twin experiments were replicated at different times with different library preparation protocols. Points the paper makes about the study in general: Zero-insertion analyses could be partly confounded by invariant T cells such as MAIT and iNKT, although diverse VJ usage argued against such confounding for most clonotypes. In monozygotic twins, out-of-frame TCR alpha sharing was systematically underestimated by recombination models, although the models agreed with sharing between unrelated individuals. Excess twin sharing in beta out-of-frame sequences was weaker because fewer shared sequences lowered the signal-to-noise ratio. Fewer insertions were carried by abundant cord blood beta clonotypes, a similar but weaker trend appeared in young adult naive repertoires, and no such trend appeared in memory repertoires. Compared with coincidental sharing between unrelated individuals, out-of-frame TCR alpha sequences shared between twins showed an excess of sequences with low generation probability. Because the same donors could not be followed over many years, the conclusions relied on cross-sectional statistical analysis.

Every donor was a healthy Caucasian. Three pairs of female monozygotic twins, all aged 18 to 29 years, made up the twin cohort. The RNA used for TCR libraries was isolated from peripheral blood mononuclear cells. With respect to this clonotype: Its antigen is currently not known. No base qualities exist here, and no much larger clone lies one base off it.

Receptor amplification or capture employed 5' RACE. The sequencing machine was an Illumina HiSeq 2000. A universal primer binding site was added through template switching, and the final cDNA carried a unique molecular identifier so that TCR cDNA molecules could be counted accurately. First-strand cDNA for TCR alpha and beta chains was synthesized from specific primers in the conserved constant-segment region. To control for contamination, every cDNA library was double barcoded, receiving both a SMART-Mk sample barcode and Illumina barcodes. TruSeq adapter sequences and Illumina sample barcodes were added in two successive PCR steps. TCR alpha and beta cDNA libraries were sequenced on the Illumina HiSeq platform with custom primers. The authors processed their data as follows. Unique molecular identifiers were extracted from raw reads with MiGEC, and CDR3 positions were determined with MiXCR. For each individual, recombination models were inferred using an EM algorithm with the repgenHMM and IGoR tools. Shared clonotypes were analyzed with the tcR package in R, and sharing was normalized by the product of cloneset sizes. Out-of-frame nonproductive sequences were analyzed to study raw recombination free of thymic and clonal selection effects. In-frame beta chains were kept once TCRdb had trimmed the public reads at Q25 with fastp and called clones with MiXCR. For every CDR3 protein sequence, its rows merge into one entry that carries the most common genes and DNA. The V and J calls were not made by the authors but by TCRdb's processing. This sample gives fewer than 900,000 distinct CDR3 sequences in total; approximately 18% of them show up just once. Clones ranked in the top ten supply about an eighth of the sample.

Trimming takes 5 bases off V and 5 bases off J; junction bases not matched to a gene: 9. Including cysteine and phenylalanine, the CDR3 has 15 amino acids. The retained sequence is limited to the CDR3, 45 bases, with the frame set at the first base. These data were also reused for a study on T cells expressing NK-cell markers. Looking at the second paper: In sorted CD3+CD56+NKG2C+, CD3+CD56+NKG2C- and CD3+CD56-NKG2C+ T-cell subsets from eight donors, TCR beta-chain repertoires were profiled. Of the eight sequenced donors, seven were found to be HCMV-seropositive and one was found to be HCMV-seronegative. To restrict sorting to alphabetaTCR-expressing T cells, an anti-gammadeltaTCR antibody was added in several experiments. For about 6 donors, the dominant CD3+CD56+NKG2C+ clonotypes were among the top 10 CD8+ clonotypes and accounted for about 1.0-8% of CD8+ T cells. Those dominant clonotypes were again the most abundant among CD3+CD56-NKG2C+ cells in a handful of donors, at roughly 28.3-65%. Whether the expanded NKG2C-expressing T cell clones were specific for HCMV antigens was left unclear. The study sequenced eight donors, all healthy volunteers chosen at random: three men and five women. To determine HCMV serostatus, a commercial ELISA kit was used to detect HCMV-specific IgG in serum. For several donors, bulk peripheral blood T-cell repertoires were additionally sequenced from unsorted PBMC. Reads were demultiplexed and grouped by UMI with MIGEC, and clonotypes were assembled and quantified with MiTCR. Only TCR cDNA sequences supported by at least two reads were kept to exclude erroneous sequences. The tcR package was used for downstream repertoire analysis, and clonotypes were matched between fractions using CDR3 nucleotide sequence together with V segment. VDJmatch was used to annotate antigen specificity against VDJdb, with one amino acid substitution in CDR3 allowed.

The chain is made from TRBV12-3 or TRBV12-4 and TRBJ2-7; TRBD2 aligns with 10 central bases. This sequence originates from a woman between 18 and 29 years old in good health. Material for sequencing was PBMCs. The nucleotide sequence is given as TGTGCCAGCAGTCCACGTGGACTAGCGGCTAACGAGCAGTACTTC. It encodes CASSPRGLAANEQYF.